Here is one T cell receptor beta chain with its context. The sample belongs to a study of blood T cell repertoires in COVID-19. Study-wide context: Sources were T cells, B-cell-depleted T cells, or PBMCs; the material itself was cDNA or gDNA.

Here immunoSEQ multiplex PCR was the method, and the copy in TCRdb shows in-frame clones only, minus some. The sample lists 250,000 or so clones; more than 85% were seen once. CDR3 length: 15 residues. V lost 4 bases, J lost 0 bases, and 11 bases lay in between. Germline V lookup: CDR1 MNHEY, CDR2 SVGAGI. Living in 24 US areas, the participants were between 18 and 89 years of age. Donors in Cohort 3 who had recovered were those with two negative PCRs, healthcare professional clearance, or resolution of their symptoms. This TCR was sampled from a woman in her forties or fifties who had recovered from COVID-19. V and J are TRBV6-5 and TRBJ2-3; D is possibly TRBD2 (5 bases). Sequenced material: PBMCs or T cells enriched from blood (not recorded which). The CDR3 loop is CASSWAGASTDTQYF. The CDR3, as DNA: TGTGCCAGCAGTTGGGCGGGCGCGAGCACAGATACGCAGTATTTT.